This T cell receptor (beta chain) is drawn from a study of CXCR3-negative and CXCR3-positive naive CD8 T cells. This CDR3 spans 13 amino acids. Germline CDR1 and CDR2: SGHKS and YYEKEE (reference sequence). The authors made the TRB cDNA libraries by 5' RACE using UMI labels. TCRdb re-called the 5' RACE reads and shows each CDR3 protein once, DNA omitted. Its table lists over 100,000 distinct CDR3 sequences. Details on this clonotype: Antigen: not known.

General study findings and limits: The study found that naive CXCR3-negative and CXCR3-positive cells shared TRBV-TRBJ usage, while memory cells differed. Whereas both naive subsets had comparably high diversity, memory CD8+ cells had much lower diversity. Naive subsets did not differ in surface CD5, and the authors estimated TCR strength using properties of the TRB CDR3. Naive CXCR3-positive cells had TRB CDR3s more hydrophobic than those of CXCR3-negative naive cells.

In triplicate, each CD8+ T cell subset was sorted at 300,000 to 350,000 cells per replicate. Input material: naive CXCR3+ CD8+ T cells from blood. Specified subset: CD45RO-CCR7+CD27+CD95- naive CD8+ T cells expressing CXCR3 (TNR3+). This sequence was found in a human donor in good health. Some clones in this sample may be carry-over from other donors' samples. The V and J genes are TRBV5-5 and TRBJ2-7. This CDR3 reads CASSLSPVYEQYF. The whole variable domain, remainder taken from reference TRBV5-5 and TRBJ2-7, is DAGVTQSPTHLIKTRGQQVTLRCSPISGHKSVSWYQQVLGQGPQFIFQYYEKEERGRGNFPDRFSARQFPNYSSELNVNALLLGDSALYLCASSLSPVYEQYFGPGTRLTVT.